What follows are 5 T cell receptor beta chains derived from one specimen sequenced in a study of CD8+ T cells in alopecia areata (dated by TCRdb to 2016 to 2019). Libraries were prepared through the immunoSEQ multiplex PCR assay. To provide template for TCR sequencing, every sample had RNA extracted and reverse transcribed into cDNA. Here the immuneACCESS table is served through TCRdb, limited to in-frame sequences with V and J called. Missing clones are a known gap in these copies; in checked studies unresolved V genes cover under half, and the rest lacks a known reason. The sample has approximately 91,000 clones on record, 40% to 45% of them singletons. Under 0.9% of the sample comes from the top ten. The specimen was CD4+ T cells sorted from blood. These receptors all stem from a human donor with alopecia areata.

The rearrangement links TRBV30 to TRBJ2-1; the D gene is possibly TRBD2 (5 bases). Per germline, CDR1 GTSNPN and CDR2 SVGIG (reference sequence). The CDR3 sequence is 15 residues long. Trimming shortened V by 1 base and J by 7 bases, and 17 bases separated the two germline ends. The chain's CDR3 is CAWSAVDSHRNEQFF. The CDR3 DNA sequence: TGTGCCTGGAGTGCCGTGGACTCTCATAGGAATGAGCAGTTCTTC. The full variable domain, with the rest looked up from reference TRBV30 and TRBJ2-1, is SQTIHQWPATLVQPVGSPLSLECTVEGTSNPNLYWYRQAAGRGLQLLFYSVGIGQISSEVPQNLSASRPQDRQFILSSKKLLLSDSGFYLCAWSAVDSHRNEQFFGPGTRLTVL.

The J gene is TRBJ2-3, the V gene TRBV29-1; D may match TRBD1 or TRBD2 (5 bases each). The V gene's germline CDR1 is SQVTM and CDR2 ANQGSEA. This CDR3 is built from 15 residues. V lost 0 bases and J 3 bases, leaving 13 bases between the germline ends. Here the CDR3 DNA reads TGCAGCGTTGAAGATAGGGCAGGGAGAACAGATACGCAGTATTTT. As protein: CSVEDRAGRTDTQYF.

The V and J genes are TRBV2 and TRBJ2-5; weak D call: TRBD2 (7 bases). Trimming removed 7 bases from V and 5 bases from J, with 17 bases in between. CDR3 length: 14 residues. The germline V gene encodes CDR1 SNHLY and CDR2 FYNNEI. CDR3 in DNA: TGTGCCAGCAAAATGAGGGGGGGCCATGAGACCCAGTACTTC. Its translation: CASKMRGGHETQYF.

The rearrangement uses TRBV30 and TRBJ2-5; D is uncertain. With 2 bases removed from V and 4 bases from J, the gap between germline ends came to 5 bases. Germline V gene data show CDR1 as GTSNPN and CDR2 as SVGIG (reference sequence). The CDR3 is 11 amino acids. The CDR3 DNA reads as TGTGCCTGGAGTATCGGAGAGACCCAGTACTTC. Translated: CAWSIGETQYF.

V usage is TRBV5-1 and J usage is TRBJ1-1; 8 nucleotides agree with TRBD1. In germline, CDR1 is SGHRS, CDR2 YFSETQ. After removal of 2 bases from V and 1 base from J, the junction contained 1 base not matched to a gene. This CDR3 contains 14 residues. In DNA, the CDR3 is TGCGCCAGCAGCTTCGGACAGGGGAACACTGAAGCTTTCTTT. It specifies CASSFGQGNTEAFF. Full variable domain (remainder filled in from reference TRBV5-1 and TRBJ1-1): KAGVTQTPRYLIKTRGQQVTLSCSPISGHRSVSWYQQTPGQGLQFLFEYFSETQRNKGNFPGRFSGRQFSNSRSEMNVSTLELGDSALYLCASSFGQGNTEAFFGQGTRLTVV.